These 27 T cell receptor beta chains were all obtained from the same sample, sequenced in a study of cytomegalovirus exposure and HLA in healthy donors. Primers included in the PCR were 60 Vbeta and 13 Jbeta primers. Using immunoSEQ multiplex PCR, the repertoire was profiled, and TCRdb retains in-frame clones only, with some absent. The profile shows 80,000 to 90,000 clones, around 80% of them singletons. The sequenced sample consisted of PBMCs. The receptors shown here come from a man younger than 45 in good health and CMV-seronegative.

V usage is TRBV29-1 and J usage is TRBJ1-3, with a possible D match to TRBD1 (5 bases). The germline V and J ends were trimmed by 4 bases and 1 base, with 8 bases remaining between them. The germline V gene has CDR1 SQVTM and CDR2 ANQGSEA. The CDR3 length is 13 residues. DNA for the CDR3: TGCAGCGTTGCTCAGGGTTCTGGAAACACCATATATTTT. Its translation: CSVAQGSGNTIYF.

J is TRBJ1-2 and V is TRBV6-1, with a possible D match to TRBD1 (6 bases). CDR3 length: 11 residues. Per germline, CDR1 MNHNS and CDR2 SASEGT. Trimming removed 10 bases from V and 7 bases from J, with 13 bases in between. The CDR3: CATSGDAGYTF. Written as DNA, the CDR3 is TGTGCCACCTCAGGGGACGCTGGCTACACCTTC.

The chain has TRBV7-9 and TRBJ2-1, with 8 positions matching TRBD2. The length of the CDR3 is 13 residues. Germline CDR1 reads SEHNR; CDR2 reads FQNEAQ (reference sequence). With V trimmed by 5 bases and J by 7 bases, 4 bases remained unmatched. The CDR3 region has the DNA TGTGCCAGCAGCATCGGGGGGGCAAATGAGCAGTTCTTC. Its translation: CASSIGGANEQFF.

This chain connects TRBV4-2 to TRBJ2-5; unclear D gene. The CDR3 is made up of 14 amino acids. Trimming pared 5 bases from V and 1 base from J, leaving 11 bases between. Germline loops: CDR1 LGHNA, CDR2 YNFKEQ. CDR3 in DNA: TGTGCCAGCAGCTTTGATTCGGGCCAAGAGACCCAGTACTTC. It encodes CASSFDSGQETQYF.

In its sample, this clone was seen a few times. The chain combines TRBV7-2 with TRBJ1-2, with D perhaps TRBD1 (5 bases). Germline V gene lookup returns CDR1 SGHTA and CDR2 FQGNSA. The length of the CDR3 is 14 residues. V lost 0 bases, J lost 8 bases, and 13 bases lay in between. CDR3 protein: CASSLAGGGGGYTF. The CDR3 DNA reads TGTGCCAGCAGCTTAGCGGGTGGGGGAGGCGGCTACACCTTC.

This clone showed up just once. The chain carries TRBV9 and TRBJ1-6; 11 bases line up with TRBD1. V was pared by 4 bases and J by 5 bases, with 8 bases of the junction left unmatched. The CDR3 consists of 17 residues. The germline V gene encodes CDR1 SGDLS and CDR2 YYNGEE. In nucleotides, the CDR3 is TGTGCCAGCAGCACACAGGACAGGGGGCCTAATAATTCACCCCTCCACTTT. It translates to CASSTQDRGPNNSPLHF.

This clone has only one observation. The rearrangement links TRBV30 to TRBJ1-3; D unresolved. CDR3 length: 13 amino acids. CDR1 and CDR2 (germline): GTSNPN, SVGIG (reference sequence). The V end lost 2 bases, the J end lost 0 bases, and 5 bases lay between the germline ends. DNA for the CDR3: TGTGCCTGGAGTCTTGTCTCTGGAAACACCATATATTTT. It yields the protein CAWSLVSGNTIYF.

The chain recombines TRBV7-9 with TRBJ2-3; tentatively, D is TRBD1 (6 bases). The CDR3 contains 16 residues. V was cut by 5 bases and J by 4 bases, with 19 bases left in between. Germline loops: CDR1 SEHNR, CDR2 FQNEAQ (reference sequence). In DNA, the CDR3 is TGTGCCAGCAGCCCGAGAATCAGGGGAAGGGCAGATACGCAGTATTTT. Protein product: CASSPRIRGRADTQYF.

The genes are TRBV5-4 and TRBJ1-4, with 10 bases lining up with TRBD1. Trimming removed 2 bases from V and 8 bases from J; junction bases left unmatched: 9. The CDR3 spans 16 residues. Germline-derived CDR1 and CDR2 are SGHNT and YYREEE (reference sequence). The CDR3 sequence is CASSLRATGGEEKLFF. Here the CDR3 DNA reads TGTGCCAGCAGCTTAAGAGCGACAGGGGGCGAGGAAAAACTGTTTTTT.

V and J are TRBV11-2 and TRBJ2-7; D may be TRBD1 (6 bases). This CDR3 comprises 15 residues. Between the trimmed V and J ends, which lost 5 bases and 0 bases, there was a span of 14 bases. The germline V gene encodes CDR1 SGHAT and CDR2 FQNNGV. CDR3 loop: CASSPRYRASYEQYF. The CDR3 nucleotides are TGTGCCAGCAGCCCGAGGTACAGGGCCTCCTACGAGCAGTACTTC.

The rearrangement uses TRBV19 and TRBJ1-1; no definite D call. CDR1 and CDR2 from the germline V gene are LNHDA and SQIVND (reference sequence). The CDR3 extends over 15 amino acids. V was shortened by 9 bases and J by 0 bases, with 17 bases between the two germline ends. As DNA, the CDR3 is TGTGCCAGCCTAGACGGGAGCAGCATGAACACTGAAGCTTTCTTT. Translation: CASLDGSSMNTEAFF.

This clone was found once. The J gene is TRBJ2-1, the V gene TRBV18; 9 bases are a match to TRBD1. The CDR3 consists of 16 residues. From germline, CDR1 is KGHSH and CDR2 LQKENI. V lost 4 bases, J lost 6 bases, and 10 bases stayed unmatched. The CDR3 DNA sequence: TGTGCCAGCTCACTGTTCGGGACAGGGAATCTCAATGAGCAGTTCTTC. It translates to CASSLFGTGNLNEQFF.

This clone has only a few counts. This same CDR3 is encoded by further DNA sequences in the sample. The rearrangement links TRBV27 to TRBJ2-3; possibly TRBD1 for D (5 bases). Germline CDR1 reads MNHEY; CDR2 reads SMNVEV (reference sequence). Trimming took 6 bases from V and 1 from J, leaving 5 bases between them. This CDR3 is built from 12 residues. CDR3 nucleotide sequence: TGTGCCAGCAGGGGGCGCACAGATACGCAGTATTTT. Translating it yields CASRGRTDTQYF.

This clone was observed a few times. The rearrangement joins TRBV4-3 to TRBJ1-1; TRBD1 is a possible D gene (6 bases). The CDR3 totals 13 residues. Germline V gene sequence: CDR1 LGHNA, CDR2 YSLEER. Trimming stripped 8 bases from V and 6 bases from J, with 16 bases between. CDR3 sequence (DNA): TGCGCCAGCTCCCTCTCCGGACAGTCTGAAGCTTTCTTT. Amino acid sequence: CASSLSGQSEAFF.

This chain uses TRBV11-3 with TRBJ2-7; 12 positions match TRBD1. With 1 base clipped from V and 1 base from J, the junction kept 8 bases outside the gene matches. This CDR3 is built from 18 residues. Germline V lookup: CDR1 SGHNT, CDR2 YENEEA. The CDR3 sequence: CASSLGLMGQGASYEQYF. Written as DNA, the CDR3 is TGTGCCAGCAGCTTAGGTTTGATGGGACAGGGGGCATCCTACGAGCAGTACTTC. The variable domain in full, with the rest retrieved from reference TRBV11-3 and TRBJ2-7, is EAGVVQSPRYKIIEKKQPVAFWCNPISGHNTLYWYLQNLGQGPELLIRYENEEAVDDSQLPKDRFSAERLKGVDSTLKIQPAELGDSAVYLCASSLGLMGQGASYEQYFGPGTRLTVT.

The CDR3 region has the DNA TGTGCCAGCAGCTTGGGGGGACAGGTGGCTCTTCTCCACCCGGAAGCTTTCTTT. Amino acids: CASSLGGQVALLHPEAFF. J is TRBJ1-1 and V is TRBV7-2, with TRBD1 identical over 8 bases. The junction had 20 bases not matched to a gene; V was cut back by 3 bases and J by 8 bases. CDR1 and CDR2 (germline): SGHTA, FQGNSA. There are 18 residues in the CDR3.

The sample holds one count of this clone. In nucleotides, the CDR3 is TGTGCCAGCAGCAGGACGGGGGGTAGCAATCAGCCCCAGCATTTT. Protein product: CASSRTGGSNQPQHF. This rearrangement joins TRBV6-5 to TRBJ1-5; TRBD1 is a possible D gene (5 bases). Deletions cut 6 bases from V and 0 bases from J, with 12 bases between. Germline CDR1 is MNHEY and CDR2 is SVGAGI. The CDR3 spans 15 residues.

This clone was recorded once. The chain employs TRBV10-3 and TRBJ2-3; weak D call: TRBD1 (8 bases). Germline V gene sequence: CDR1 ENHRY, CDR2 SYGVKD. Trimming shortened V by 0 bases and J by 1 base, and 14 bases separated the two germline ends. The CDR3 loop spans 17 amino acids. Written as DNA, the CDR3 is TGTGCCATCAGTGAGTCGAGGACAGGGAGGGGCACAGATACGCAGTATTTT. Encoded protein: CAISESRTGRGTDTQYF.

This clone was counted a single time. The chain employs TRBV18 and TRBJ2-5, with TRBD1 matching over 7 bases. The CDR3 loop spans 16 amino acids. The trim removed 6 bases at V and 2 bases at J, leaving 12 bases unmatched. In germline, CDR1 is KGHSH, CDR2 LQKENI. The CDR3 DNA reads TGTGCCAGCTCGCGGATCCGACAGGGACCACAAGAGACCCAGTACTTC. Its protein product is CASSRIRQGPQETQYF.

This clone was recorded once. CDR3 region: CASRWTGNREQPQHF. CDR3 DNA sequence: TGTGCCAGCAGGTGGACAGGGAATAGGGAGCAGCCCCAGCATTTT. This chain connects TRBV6-6 to TRBJ1-5; TRBD1 agrees at 8 bases. The CDR3 sequence is 15 residues long. Germline V gene lookup returns CDR1 MNHNY and CDR2 SVGAGI (reference sequence). V trimming: 6 bases; J trimming: 7 bases; junction bases outside the gene matches: 11.

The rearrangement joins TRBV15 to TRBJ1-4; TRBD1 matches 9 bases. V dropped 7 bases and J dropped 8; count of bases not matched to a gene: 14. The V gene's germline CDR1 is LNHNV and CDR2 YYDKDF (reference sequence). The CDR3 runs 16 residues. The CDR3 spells CATTSFPGQGTEKLFF. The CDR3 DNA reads TGTGCCACCACCTCCTTCCCGGGACAGGGAACAGAAAAACTGTTTTTT.

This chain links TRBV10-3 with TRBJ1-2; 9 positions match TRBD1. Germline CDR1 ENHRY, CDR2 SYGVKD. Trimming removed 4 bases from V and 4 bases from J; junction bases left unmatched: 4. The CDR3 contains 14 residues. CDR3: CAISAGQGSYGYTF. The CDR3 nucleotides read TGTGCCATCAGTGCGGGACAGGGTTCCTATGGCTACACCTTC.

CDR3 protein: CASSIREAYEQYF. CDR3 nucleotides: TGTGCCAGCAGCATCCGGGAGGCATACGAGCAGTACTTC. This sequence joins TRBV13 and TRBJ2-7, with 7 nucleotides matching TRBD2. From germline, CDR1 is PRHDT and CDR2 FYEKMQ (reference sequence). The CDR3 totals 13 residues. The ends lost 5 bases at V and 4 bases at J; junction bases unmatched: 5.

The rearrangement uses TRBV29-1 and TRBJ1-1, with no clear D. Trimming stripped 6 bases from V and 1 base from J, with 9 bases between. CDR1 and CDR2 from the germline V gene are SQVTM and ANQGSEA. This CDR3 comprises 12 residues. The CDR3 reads CSVLRGNTEAFF. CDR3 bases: TGCAGCGTACTGAGAGGGAACACTGAAGCTTTCTTT.

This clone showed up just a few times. In DNA, the CDR3 is TGTGCCATCACCGCCGGGACAGGGAAAAGTGGCTACACCTTC. This gives the protein CAITAGTGKSGYTF. This chain connects TRBV10-3 to TRBJ1-2; 9 bases fit TRBD1. The trim removed 7 bases at V and 7 bases at J, leaving 10 bases unmatched. CDR1 and CDR2 (germline): ENHRY, SYGVKD. The CDR3 sequence is 14 residues long.

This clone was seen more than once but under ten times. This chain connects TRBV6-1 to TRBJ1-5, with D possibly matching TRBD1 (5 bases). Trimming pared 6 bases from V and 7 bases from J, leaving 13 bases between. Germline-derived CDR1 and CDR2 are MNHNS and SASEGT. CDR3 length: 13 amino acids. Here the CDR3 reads CASRKLQDQPQHF. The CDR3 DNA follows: TGTGCCAGCAGAAAGCTACAGGACCAGCCCCAGCATTTT.

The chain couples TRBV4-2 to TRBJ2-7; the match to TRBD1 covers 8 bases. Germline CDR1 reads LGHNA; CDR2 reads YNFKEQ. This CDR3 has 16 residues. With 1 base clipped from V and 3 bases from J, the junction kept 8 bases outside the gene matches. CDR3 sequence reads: CASSQATGTGHYEQYF. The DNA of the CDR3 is TGTGCCAGCAGCCAAGCGACCGGGACAGGACACTACGAGCAGTACTTC.